This paragraph covers one T cell receptor beta chain sequence. Its specificity is not known. The ends lost 7 bases at V and 1 base at J; junction bases unmatched: 9. CDR1 is LNHDA and CDR2 is SQIVND in the germline V gene (reference sequence). CDR3 size: 16 residues. These data are taken from a study of T cell repertoires in cytomegalovirus infection. Background on the study: It can be stated that public TCR beta signatures indicated CMV infection as well as a matching HLA type. Study-level points and caveats: Carriers of CMV plus the relevant HLA were identified by cumulative public TCR beta family frequency. Dominant in the ex vivo response were TCR beta clonotypes restricted by HLA-C and specific for CMV.

TCRdb re-called the reads with MiXCR, one entry per CDR3 protein. Seen here are approximately 250,000 distinct CDR3 sequences, 22% observed once, and the top ten hold over 15%. The sample comprised CD8+ T cells from PBMCs. This sequence originates from a human donor in good health (CMV status not recorded). Some clones in this sample may be carry-over from other donors' samples. The chain joins TRBV19 to TRBJ2-1; 8 positions agree with TRBD2. The CDR3 DNA is TGTGCCAGTACTCCATCGGGCGGGGGGTCCTACAATGAGCAGTTCTTC. Encoded protein: CASTPSGGGSYNEQFF. The full variable domain, rest sourced from reference TRBV19 and TRBJ2-1, is DGGITQSPKYLFRKEGQNVTLSCEQNLNHDAMYWYRQDPGQGLRLIYYSQIVNDFQKGDIAEGYSVSREKKESFPLTVTSAQKNPTAFYLCASTPSGGGSYNEQFFGPGTRLTVL.